Presented here are 27 T cell receptor beta chains from one specimen sequenced in a study of cytomegalovirus exposure and HLA in healthy donors. PCR used 60 Vbeta primers and 13 Jbeta primers. Sequenced by immunoSEQ multiplex PCR; TCRdb stores in-frame clones only, minus some. In the table there are around 97,000 clones, roughly four fifths of which are singletons. Sample: PBMCs. Receptors originate from a man aged 35 to 55 in good health and CMV-seropositive.

As to this clone: The sample holds other DNA sequences that translate to the same CDR3. V gene TRBV18 combines with J gene TRBJ1-1, with 8 bases that match TRBD1. This CDR3 has 14 amino acids. V shed 6 bases, J shed 2 bases, and the junction held 5 bases outside the gene matches. Germline V lookup: CDR1 KGHSH, CDR2 LQKENI. CDR3: CASSPDRVNTEAFF. Written as DNA, the CDR3 is TGTGCCAGCTCCCCGGACAGGGTCAACACTGAAGCTTTCTTT.

This sequence joins TRBV4-1 and TRBJ2-2, with TRBD2 identical over 8 bases. V was pared by 4 bases and J by 4 bases, with 11 bases of the junction left unmatched. In germline, CDR1 is MGHRA, CDR2 YSYEKL. This CDR3 comprises 17 residues. CDR3 DNA: TGCGCCAGCAGCCCCACCCCCGGGGGGGGGCTCACCGGGGAGCTGTTTTTT. This codes for CASSPTPGGGLTGELFF.

Written as DNA, the CDR3 is TGCGCCAGTGGGAAGGGGGGGTCTAGCACAGATACGCAGTATTTT. Its protein is CASGKGGSSTDTQYF. The chain links TRBV4-1 to TRBJ2-3, with D perhaps TRBD2 (7 bases). V dropped 9 bases and J dropped 0 bases, with 16 bases sitting between them. Germline CDR1 is MGHRA and CDR2 is YSYEKL. The CDR3 is 15 amino acids.

J is TRBJ2-7 and V is TRBV5-1; D might be TRBD2 (5 bases). The germline V and J ends were trimmed by 4 bases and 8 bases, with 22 bases remaining between them. The CDR3 has 15 residues. CDR1 is SGHRS, CDR2 YFSETQ, per germline. The CDR3 sequence is CASSPTKEDWGKQYF. The CDR3 region has the DNA TGCGCCAGCAGCCCGACAAAAGAGGACTGGGGAAAGCAGTACTTC.

The rearrangement links TRBV11-3 to TRBJ2-5; 9 bases align to TRBD2. V trimming: 5 bases; J trimming: 4 bases; junction bases outside the gene matches: 5. The CDR3 spans 14 residues. Germline lookup yields CDR1 SGHNT and CDR2 YENEEA. The CDR3 here is CASSPGTSRETQYF. The CDR3 nucleotides are TGTGCCAGCAGCCCTGGGACTAGCCGAGAGACCCAGTACTTC.

This chain links TRBV6-1 with TRBJ2-7; the D gene is possibly TRBD1 (6 bases). The CDR3 length is 14 residues. Germline V lookup: CDR1 MNHNS, CDR2 SASEGT. The V end was cut by 6 bases, the J end by 1 base, with 13 bases between. The DNA for the CDR3 is TGTGCCAGCAGCCGGGACATTATATCCTACGAGCAGTACTTC. This codes for CASSRDIISYEQYF.

This chain uses TRBV6-1 with TRBJ1-2; 7 positions agree with TRBD1. This CDR3 has 16 residues. CDR1 and CDR2 from the germline V gene are MNHNS and SASEGT. V trimming: 2 bases; J trimming: 0 bases; junction bases outside the gene matches: 6. CDR3 in amino acids: CASSEFGTDTNYGYTF. CDR3 in DNA: TGTGCCAGCAGTGAATTTGGGACAGATACTAACTATGGCTACACCTTC.

The rearrangement uses TRBV6-5 and TRBJ2-7; 7 bases match TRBD2. After removal of 8 bases from V and 9 bases from J, the junction contained 19 bases not matched to a gene. Germline V CDR1 and CDR2: MNHEY, SVGAGI. The CDR3 is made up of 15 amino acids. The CDR3: CASRASKGRVRAQYF. The CDR3 DNA reads TGTGCCAGCCGGGCCTCGAAAGGGAGGGTTCGTGCGCAGTACTTC.

DNA of the CDR3: TGTGCCAGCAGTGAGTTAGCGGGAGGGCCAGACGGGGAGCTGTTTTTT. It specifies CASSELAGGPDGELFF. The gene calls are TRBV6-1 and TRBJ2-2, with 11 nucleotides matching TRBD2. Germline lookup yields CDR1 MNHNS and CDR2 SASEGT. Losses at the gene ends were 3 bases for V and 7 bases for J; bases not matched to a gene: 7. The CDR3 runs 16 residues.

This chain uses TRBV2 with TRBJ2-7, with TRBD2 matching 7 bases. The J segment lost 6 bases and the V segment lost 8 bases, leaving 10 bases of the junction unmatched. Germline CDR1 SNHLY, CDR2 FYNNEI. The length of the CDR3 is 13 residues. CDR3 bases: TGTGCCAGCGGCCTGGGGGAGGGCTTCGAGCAGTACTTC. This sequence encodes CASGLGEGFEQYF.

The chain is built from TRBV18 and TRBJ1-2; 8 bases line up with TRBD1. This CDR3 is 15 amino acids long. With 0 bases clipped from V and 4 bases from J, the junction kept 4 bases outside the gene matches. The germline gives CDR1 KGHSH, CDR2 LQKENI. The CDR3 bases are TGTGCCAGCTCACCACCCGCAGGGGGCCTCTATGGCTACACCTTC. This translates into CASSPPAGGLYGYTF.

This rearrangement joins TRBV27 to TRBJ2-2; weak D call: TRBD1 (5 bases). V lost 6 bases and J lost 4, with 6 bases in between. Germline V gives CDR1 MNHEY, CDR2 SMNVEV (reference sequence). The CDR3 runs 12 residues. CDR3 amino acids: CASSQGTGELFF. CDR3 bases: TGTGCCAGCAGCCAGGGCACCGGGGAGCTGTTTTTT.

CDR3 DNA: TGTGCCAGCAGCTCCAGGGGTGGCTATGGCTACACCTTC. As protein: CASSSRGGYGYTF. This chain uses TRBV7-2 with TRBJ1-2, with a possible D match to TRBD1 (6 bases). V was cut by 4 bases and J by 4 bases, with 10 bases left in between. This CDR3 has 13 residues. Germline lookup yields CDR1 SGHTA and CDR2 FQGNSA.

The chain is built from TRBV7-2 and TRBJ2-1; weak D call: TRBD2 (6 bases). Germline lookup yields CDR1 SGHTA and CDR2 FQGNSA. Trimming removed 2 bases from V and 6 bases from J, with 14 bases in between. There are 15 residues in the CDR3. The CDR3 is CASSLWDSGTNEQFF. In nucleotides, the CDR3 is TGTGCCAGCAGCTTATGGGACTCGGGCACCAATGAGCAGTTCTTC.

J is TRBJ1-4 and V is TRBV19; no definite D call. The CDR3 consists of 15 residues. Trimming cost V 6 bases and J 0 bases, with 11 bases left between them. CDR1 and CDR2 (germline): LNHDA, SQIVND (reference sequence). For the CDR3, the DNA is TGTGCCAGTAGGGATGGGAGTGCAACTAATGAAAAACTGTTTTTT. This translates into CASRDGSATNEKLFF.

This chain links TRBV6-1 with TRBJ2-5; weak D call: TRBD2 (6 bases). The end of the DNA aligns better with TRBJ2-7, so the J call may be wrong. The CDR3 is made up of 14 amino acids. The germline V gene encodes CDR1 MNHNS and CDR2 SASEGT. The CDR3 loop reads CASSEGGGTYEQYF. The CDR3 DNA follows: TGTGCCAGCAGTGAAGGCGGAGGGACCTACGAGCAGTACTTC.

The sample holds a few counts of this clone. A junction end diverges from the germline sequence, so it may reflect a read error. The J gene is TRBJ2-6, the V gene TRBV10-3; unclear D gene. The V gene's germline CDR1 is ENHRY and CDR2 SYGVKD. The CDR3 is 15 residues long. The CDR3 spells CASSYGLGGANVLTF. The CDR3 coding sequence is TGTGCCAGCAGTTACGGGTTAGGTGGGGCCAACGTCCTGACTTTC.

This chain connects TRBV28 to TRBJ2-1; the D is unclear. Germline CDR1 is MDHEN and CDR2 is SYDVKM. V shed 3 bases and J shed 14 bases, with 17 bases lying between them. The CDR3 extends over 13 amino acids. CDR3: CASSLVQNPPEFF. The CDR3 DNA reads as TGTGCCAGCAGTTTGGTCCAGAACCCTCCTGAGTTCTTC.

V and J are TRBV28 and TRBJ2-1, with 10 bases lining up with TRBD2. CDR1 and CDR2 (germline): MDHEN, SYDVKM. The CDR3 is 16 amino acids. J was trimmed by 7 bases and V by 0 bases; bases with no gene match: 6. CDR3 loop: CASSLWLAGVWNEQFF. The CDR3 DNA reads TGTGCCAGCAGTTTATGGCTAGCGGGAGTGTGGAATGAGCAGTTCTTC. The full variable domain, completed using reference TRBV28 and TRBJ2-1, is DVKVTQSSRYLVKRTGEKVFLECVQDMDHENMFWYRQDPGLGLRLIYFSYDVKMKEKGDIPEGYSVSREKKERFSLILESASTNQTSMYLCASSLWLAGVWNEQFFGPGTRLTVL.

V usage is TRBV10-3 and J usage is TRBJ1-2; possibly TRBD1 for D (6 bases). This CDR3 contains 16 residues. CDR1 and CDR2 (germline): ENHRY, SYGVKD. Trimming left V 4 bases short and J 2 bases short, with 17 bases between. The CDR3 loop reads CAISASPGEQNYGYTF. CDR3 DNA: TGTGCCATCAGTGCATCTCCAGGGGAACAGAACTATGGCTACACCTTC.

Remarks on this clone: Mismatch with germline at one junction end may stem from a read error. V and J are TRBV7-2 and TRBJ2-7, with 8 positions matching TRBD1. This CDR3 spans 15 amino acids. Germline loops: CDR1 SGHTA, CDR2 FQGNSA. The CDR3 protein is CVSSRGQGGTYEQYF. The CDR3 coding sequence is TGTGTCAGCAGCCGTGGACAGGGTGGCACCTACGAGCAGTACTTC. Full variable domain (rest looked up from reference TRBV7-2 and TRBJ2-7): GAGVSQSPSNKVTEKGKDVELRCDPISGHTALYWYRQSLGQGLEFLIYFQGNSAPDKSGLPSDRFSAERTGGSVSTLTIQRTQQEDSAVYLCVSSRGQGGTYEQYFGPGTRLTVT.

The chain combines TRBV7-8 with TRBJ2-7, with D perhaps TRBD2 (6 bases). The CDR3 runs to 11 residues. Germline V gene sequence: CDR1 SGHVS, CDR2 FQNEAQ. The CDR3 bases are TGTGCCAGCAGCTCTCCCGGGACTCTCGCGGTC. As protein: CASSSPGTLAV.

This rearrangement joins TRBV6-1 to TRBJ2-7; 7 bases line up with TRBD2. The CDR3 is 15 residues long. Germline V lookup: CDR1 MNHNS, CDR2 SASEGT. The J segment lost 5 bases and the V segment lost 10 bases, leaving 17 bases of the junction unmatched. The CDR3 protein is CATARRERSFDEQYF. The CDR3 DNA sequence: TGTGCCACGGCAAGGCGGGAGAGAAGCTTCGACGAGCAGTACTTC.

The rearrangement links TRBV6-5 to TRBJ2-1; the match to TRBD2 covers 11 bases. CDR1 and CDR2 from the germline V gene are MNHEY and SVGAGI. The CDR3 runs to 13 residues. Unmatched junction bases numbered 4, after V lost 6 bases and J lost 9 bases. The CDR3, as DNA: TGTGCCAGCAGAGGGACTAGCGGCGGTGAGCAGTTCTTC. Translated, it gives CASRGTSGGEQFF.

This clone appeared a few times. The chain carries TRBV6-1 and TRBJ2-4; no clear D gene. The CDR3 is 16 residues long. Germline V gene lookup returns CDR1 MNHNS and CDR2 SASEGT. V lost 2 bases and J lost 0, with 11 bases in between. Here the CDR3 DNA reads TGTGCCAGCAGTGAATTGCTGGTGAGAGCCAAAAACATTCAGTACTTC. This codes for CASSELLVRAKNIQYF.

The J gene is TRBJ2-5, the V gene TRBV27, with a weak D call TRBD1 (6 bases). The germline V gene has CDR1 MNHEY and CDR2 SMNVEV (reference sequence). This CDR3 region has 16 residues. Trimming shortened V by 4 bases and J by 1 base, and 16 bases separated the two germline ends. The CDR3 loop is CASSYGPTGGQETQYF. The CDR3 bases are TGTGCCAGCAGTTATGGGCCGACAGGCGGCCAAGAGACCCAGTACTTC.

The chain uses TRBV28 and TRBJ2-5, with 9 bases that match TRBD1. The CDR3 has 13 amino acids. CDR1 and CDR2 (germline): MDHEN, SYDVKM. V shed 5 bases and J 5 bases; nucleotides not matched to a gene: 3. In DNA, the CDR3 is TGTGCCAGCAGTCGGACAGGGGAGGAGACCCAGTACTTC. Its protein is CASSRTGEETQYF.